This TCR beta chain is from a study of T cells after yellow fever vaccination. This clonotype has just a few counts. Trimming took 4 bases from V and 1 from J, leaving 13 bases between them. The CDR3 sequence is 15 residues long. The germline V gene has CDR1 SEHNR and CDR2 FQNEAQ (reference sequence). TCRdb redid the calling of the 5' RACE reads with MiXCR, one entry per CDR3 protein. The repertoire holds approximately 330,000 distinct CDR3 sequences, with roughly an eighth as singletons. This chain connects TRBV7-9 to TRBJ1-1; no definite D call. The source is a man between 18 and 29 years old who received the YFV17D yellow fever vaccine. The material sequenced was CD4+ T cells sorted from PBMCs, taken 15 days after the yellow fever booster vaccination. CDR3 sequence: CASSSSMVRNTEAFF. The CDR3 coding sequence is TGTGCCAGCAGCTCCAGTATGGTAAGGAACACTGAAGCTTTCTTT.